Listed here is a single T cell receptor beta chain. Many counts were recorded for this clonotype. Its antigen target is currently unknown. No much larger clone exists at a distance of one base, and base qualities are not known. The data are from a study of T-cell reconstitution after alpha-beta-depleted transplantation in children (dated by TCRdb to about 2016). A note on the overall study: The study quantitatively tracked T-cell immune reconstitution after TCRalphabeta/CD19-depleted allogeneic hematopoietic cell transplantation in children using TCR repertoire profiling.

Study-wide findings and limitations: The apparently early recovery of alphabetaT-cell counts about two months after transplant reportedly depended on only several hundred rapidly expanded clones that came from non-depleted graft cells. Hyperexpanded clone frequencies declined over subsequent months; after one year, T-cell counts and TCRbeta diversity were mostly attributed to newly produced T cells. In some patients, the high TCRbeta diversity seen at day 60 was put down to recipient T cells and intrathymic progenitors that had survived conditioning.

Looking up the germline V gene (reference sequence) yields CDR1 DFQATT and CDR2 SNEGSKA. V is reduced by 0 bases and J by 6 bases, leaving a spacing of 20 bases between them. From the cysteine up to the phenylalanine, the CDR3 has a length of 17 residues. Of the read, only the CDR3 DNA is kept; its 51 bases are in frame from base 1. The sample's treatment or condition label, decoded: allogeneic hematopoietic cell transplantation with graft depleted of TCRalphabeta T cells and CD19 B cells. The transplant recipients were children given TCRalphabeta/CD19-depleted allogeneic hematopoietic cell grafts. Library preparation used PCR. The sequencer listed for this sample is Illumina HiSeq 2500. To normalize quantification of the TCRbeta repertoire, the TCR libraries were built with molecular barcoding that relied on unique molecular identifiers. The public reads were run again by TCRdb, first through fastp at Q25 and then through MiXCR, and only productive beta chains were kept. Identical CDR3 protein sequences are pooled into one entry, listed with their most common genes and DNA. Recorded for this sample are fewer than 400,000 distinct CDR3 sequences; approximately 20% of them occurred a single time. The top ten constitute approximately 11% of the sample.

This clonotype was obtained from a male patient aged 10-17 years who had a stem cell transplant for acute lymphoblastic leukemia, so the T cells may come from the graft donor. The chain is encoded by TRBV20-1 joined to TRBJ1-4; D gene: possibly TRBD1, on 5 matching bases. Material: PBMCs, mostly from graft donor cells, obtained 180 days after TCRalphabeta/CD19-depleted stem cell transplant. The DNA reads as follows: TGCAGTGCTAGAGATCGGGGCGCGGAAGGGCTTTATGAAAAACTGTTTTTT. Its translation reads: CSARDRGAEGLYEKLFF.